This T cell receptor beta chain is drawn from a study of Tregs in tolerant kidney transplant recipients. Per germline, CDR1 MNHNY and CDR2 SVGAGI (reference sequence). The CDR3 consists of 15 residues. After removal of 4 bases from V and 2 bases from J, the junction contained 4 bases not matched to a gene. As for this clone: Its antigen remains unknown.

Generated by immunoSEQ multiplex PCR, the TCRdb table keeps only in-frame clones and is missing some. The sample comprises approximately 45,000 clones, around 95% of which are singletons, and 0.37% rests with the top ten. This chain joins TRBV6-6 and TRBJ2-7; TRBD2 agrees at 11 bases. Sequencing used Tregs from blood cultured with allogeneic cells. The receptor was isolated from a human donor in good health. The CDR3: CASSSPGLAAYEQYF. The CDR3 DNA reads TGTGCCAGCAGTTCCCCGGGACTAGCGGCCTACGAGCAGTACTTC.